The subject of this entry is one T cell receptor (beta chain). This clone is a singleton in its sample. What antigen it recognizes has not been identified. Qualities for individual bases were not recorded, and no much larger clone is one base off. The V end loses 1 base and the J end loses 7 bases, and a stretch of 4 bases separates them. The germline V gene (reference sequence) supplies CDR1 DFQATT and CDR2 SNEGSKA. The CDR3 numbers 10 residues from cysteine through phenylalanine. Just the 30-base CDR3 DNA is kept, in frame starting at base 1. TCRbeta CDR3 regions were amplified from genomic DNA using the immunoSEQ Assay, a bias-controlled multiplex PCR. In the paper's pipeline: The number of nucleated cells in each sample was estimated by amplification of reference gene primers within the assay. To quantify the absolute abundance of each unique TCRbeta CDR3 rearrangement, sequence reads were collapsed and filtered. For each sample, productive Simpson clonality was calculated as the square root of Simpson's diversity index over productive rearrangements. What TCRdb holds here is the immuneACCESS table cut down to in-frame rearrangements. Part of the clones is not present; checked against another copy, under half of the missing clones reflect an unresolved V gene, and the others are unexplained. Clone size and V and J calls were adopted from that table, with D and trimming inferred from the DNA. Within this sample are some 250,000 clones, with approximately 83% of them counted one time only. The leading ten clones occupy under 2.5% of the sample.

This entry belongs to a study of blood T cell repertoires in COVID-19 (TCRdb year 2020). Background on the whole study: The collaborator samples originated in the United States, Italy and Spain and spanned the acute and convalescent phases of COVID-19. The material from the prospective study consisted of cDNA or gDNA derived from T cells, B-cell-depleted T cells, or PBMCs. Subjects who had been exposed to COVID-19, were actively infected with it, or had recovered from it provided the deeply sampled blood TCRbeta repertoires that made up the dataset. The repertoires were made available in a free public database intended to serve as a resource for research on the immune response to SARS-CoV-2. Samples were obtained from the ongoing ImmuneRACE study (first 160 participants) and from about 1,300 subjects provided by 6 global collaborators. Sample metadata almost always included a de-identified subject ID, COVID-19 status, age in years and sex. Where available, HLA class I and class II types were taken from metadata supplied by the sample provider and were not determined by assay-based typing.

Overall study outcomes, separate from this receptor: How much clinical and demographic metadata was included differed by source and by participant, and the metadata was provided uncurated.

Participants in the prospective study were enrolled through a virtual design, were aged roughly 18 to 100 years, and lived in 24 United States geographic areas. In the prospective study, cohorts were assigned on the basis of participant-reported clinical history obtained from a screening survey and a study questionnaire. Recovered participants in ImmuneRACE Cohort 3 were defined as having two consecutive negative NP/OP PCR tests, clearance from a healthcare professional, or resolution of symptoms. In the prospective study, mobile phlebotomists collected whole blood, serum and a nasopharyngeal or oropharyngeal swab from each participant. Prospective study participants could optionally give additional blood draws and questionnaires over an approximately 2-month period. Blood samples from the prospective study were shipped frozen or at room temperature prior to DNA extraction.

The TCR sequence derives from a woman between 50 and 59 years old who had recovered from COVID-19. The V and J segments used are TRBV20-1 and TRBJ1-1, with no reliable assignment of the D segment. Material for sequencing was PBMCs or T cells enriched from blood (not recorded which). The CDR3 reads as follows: CSARVVEAFF. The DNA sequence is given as TGCAGTGCTAGAGTCGTTGAAGCTTTCTTT.